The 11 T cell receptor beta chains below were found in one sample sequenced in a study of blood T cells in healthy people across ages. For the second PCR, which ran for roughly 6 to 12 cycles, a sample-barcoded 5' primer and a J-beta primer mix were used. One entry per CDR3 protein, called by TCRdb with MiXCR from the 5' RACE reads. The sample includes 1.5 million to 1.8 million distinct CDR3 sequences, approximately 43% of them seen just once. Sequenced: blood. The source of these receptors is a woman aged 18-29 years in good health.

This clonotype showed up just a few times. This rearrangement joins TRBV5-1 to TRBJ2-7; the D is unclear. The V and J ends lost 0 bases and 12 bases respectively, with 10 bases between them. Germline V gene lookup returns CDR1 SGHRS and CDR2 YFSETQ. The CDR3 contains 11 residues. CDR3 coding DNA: TGCGCCAGCAGCTTGGGAGCCCAGTGGTACTTC. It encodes CASSLGAQWYF.

Here the CDR3 reads CASSLTSGDDNEQYF. CDR3 bases: TGTGCCAGCAGCCTCACTAGCGGGGACGATAATGAGCAGTACTTC. V is TRBV12-3 or TRBV12-4 and J is TRBJ2-1, with 10 nucleotides matching TRBD2. TRBJ2-7 matches the DNA end more closely, so the J call is doubtful. The CDR3 runs 15 residues.

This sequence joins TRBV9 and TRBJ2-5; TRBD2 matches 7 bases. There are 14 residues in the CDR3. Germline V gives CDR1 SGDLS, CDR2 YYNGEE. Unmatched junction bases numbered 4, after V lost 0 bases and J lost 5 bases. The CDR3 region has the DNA TGTGCCAGCAGCGTAGAGACTAGCAGCGAGACCCAGTACTTC. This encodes CASSVETSSETQYF.

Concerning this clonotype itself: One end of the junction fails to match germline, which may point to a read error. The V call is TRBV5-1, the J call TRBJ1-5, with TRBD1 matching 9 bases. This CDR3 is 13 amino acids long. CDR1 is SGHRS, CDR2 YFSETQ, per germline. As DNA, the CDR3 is TGCGCCAGCAGCTGGACAGGGGATCAGCCCCAACATTTT. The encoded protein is CASSWTGDQPQHF.

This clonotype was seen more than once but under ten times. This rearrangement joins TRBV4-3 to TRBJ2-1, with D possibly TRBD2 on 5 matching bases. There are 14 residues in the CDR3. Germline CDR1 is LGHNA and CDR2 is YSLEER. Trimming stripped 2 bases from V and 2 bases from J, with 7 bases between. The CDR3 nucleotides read TGCGCCAGCAGCCAAACCGGGGCCTACAATGAGCAGTTCTTC. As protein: CASSQTGAYNEQFF.

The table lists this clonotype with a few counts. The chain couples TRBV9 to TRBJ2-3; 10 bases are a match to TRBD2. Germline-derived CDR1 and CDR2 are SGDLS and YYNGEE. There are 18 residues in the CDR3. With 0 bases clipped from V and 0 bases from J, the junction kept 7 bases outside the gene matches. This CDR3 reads CASSVEGLAHTSTDTQYF. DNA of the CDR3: TGTGCCAGCAGCGTAGAGGGACTAGCGCATACTAGCACAGATACGCAGTATTTT.

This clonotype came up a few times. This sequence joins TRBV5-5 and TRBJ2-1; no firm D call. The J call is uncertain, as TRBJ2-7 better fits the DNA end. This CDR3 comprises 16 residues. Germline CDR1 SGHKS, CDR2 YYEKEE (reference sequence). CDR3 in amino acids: CASSSEFTVGYNEQYF. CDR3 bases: TGTGCCAGCAGCTCCGAATTCACGGTTGGTTACAATGAGCAGTACTTC.

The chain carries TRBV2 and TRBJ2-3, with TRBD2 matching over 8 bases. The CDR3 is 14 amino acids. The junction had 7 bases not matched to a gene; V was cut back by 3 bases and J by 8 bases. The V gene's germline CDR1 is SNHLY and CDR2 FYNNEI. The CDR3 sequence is CASSDRTSWGTQYF. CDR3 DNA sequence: TGTGCCAGCAGTGACAGGACTAGCTGGGGTACGCAGTATTTT.

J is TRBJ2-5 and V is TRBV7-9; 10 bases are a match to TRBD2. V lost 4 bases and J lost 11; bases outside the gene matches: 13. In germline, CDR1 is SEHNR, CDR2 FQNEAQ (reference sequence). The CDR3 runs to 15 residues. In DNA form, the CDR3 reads TGTGCCAGCAGCTCACTAGCGGGACAGCGGGATGAGCAGTACTTC. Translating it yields CASSSLAGQRDEQYF.

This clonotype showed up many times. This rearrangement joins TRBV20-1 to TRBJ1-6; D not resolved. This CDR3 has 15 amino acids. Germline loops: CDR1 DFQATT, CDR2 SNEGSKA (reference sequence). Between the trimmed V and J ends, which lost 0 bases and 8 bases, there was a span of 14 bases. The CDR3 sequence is CSARDLTAGYSPLHF. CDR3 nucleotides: TGCAGTGCTAGAGATTTGACGGCCGGTTATTCACCCCTCCACTTT.

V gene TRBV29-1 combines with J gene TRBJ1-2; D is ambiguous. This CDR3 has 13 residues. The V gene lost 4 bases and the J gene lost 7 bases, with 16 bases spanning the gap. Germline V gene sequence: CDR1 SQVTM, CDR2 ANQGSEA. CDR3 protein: CSVAGRTRGGYTF. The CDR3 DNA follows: TGCAGCGTTGCTGGCCGTACCAGAGGTGGCTACACCTTC.